The present T cell receptor (beta chain) was sequenced within a study of control samples from healthy donors and cancer patients. The CDR3 is 16 amino acids. V lost 2 bases to trimming and J lost 5 bases; unmatched junction nucleotides: 8. Germline CDR1 and CDR2: MNHEY and SVGEGT. Only in-frame clones appear in the TCRdb table, and some are missing; sequencing was by immunoSEQ multiplex PCR. Among tens of thousands of clones listed, around 84% were seen once. This clonotype originated in an older man with lung cancer. The specimen was PBMCs. The chain has TRBV6-2 or TRBV6-3 and TRBJ2-3; TRBD2 agrees at 9 bases. CDR3 in amino acids: CASSYPRGGVVDTQYF. The CDR3 coding sequence is TGTGCCAGCAGTTACCCTCGCGGGGGGGTGGTAGATACGCAGTATTTT.